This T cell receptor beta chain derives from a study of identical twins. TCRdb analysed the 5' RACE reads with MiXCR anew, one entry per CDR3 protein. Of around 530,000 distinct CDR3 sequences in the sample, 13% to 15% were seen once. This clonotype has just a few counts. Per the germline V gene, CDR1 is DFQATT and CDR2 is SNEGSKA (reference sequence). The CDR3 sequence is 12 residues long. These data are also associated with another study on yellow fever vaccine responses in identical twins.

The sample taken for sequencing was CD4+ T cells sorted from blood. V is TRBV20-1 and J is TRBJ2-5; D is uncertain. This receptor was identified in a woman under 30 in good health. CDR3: CSLWHGQETQYF. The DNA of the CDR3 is TGCAGCTTATGGCACGGACAAGAGACCCAGTACTTC.